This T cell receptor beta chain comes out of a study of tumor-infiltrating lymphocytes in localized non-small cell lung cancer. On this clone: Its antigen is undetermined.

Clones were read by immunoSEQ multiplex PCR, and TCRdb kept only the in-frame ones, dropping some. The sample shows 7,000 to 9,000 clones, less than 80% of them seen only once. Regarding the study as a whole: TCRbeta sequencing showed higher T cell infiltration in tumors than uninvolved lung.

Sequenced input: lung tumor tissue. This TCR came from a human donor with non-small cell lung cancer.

CDR3 nucleotide sequence: TGTGCCAGCAGTTTGGAGGGGGGGGTTTCCTACGAGCAGTACTTC. As protein: CASSLEGGVSYEQYF. The chain recombines TRBV28 with TRBJ2-7; possible D gene TRBD2, 7 bases. The length of the CDR3 is 15 residues. V dropped 3 bases and J dropped 1 base, with 13 bases sitting between them. CDR1 and CDR2 from the germline V gene are MDHEN and SYDVKM.